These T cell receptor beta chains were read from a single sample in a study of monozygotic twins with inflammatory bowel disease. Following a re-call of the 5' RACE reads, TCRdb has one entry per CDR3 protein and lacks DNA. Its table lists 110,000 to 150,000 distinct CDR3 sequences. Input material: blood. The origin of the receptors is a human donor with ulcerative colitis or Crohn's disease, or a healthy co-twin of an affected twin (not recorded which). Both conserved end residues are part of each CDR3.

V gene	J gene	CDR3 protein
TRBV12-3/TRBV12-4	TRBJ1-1	CASSAAGTKNTEAFF
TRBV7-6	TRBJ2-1	CASSLTSGRVEQFF
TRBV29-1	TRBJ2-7	CSVDGGRPYEQYF
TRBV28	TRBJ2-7	CASSPPGQTNEQYF
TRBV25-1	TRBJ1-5	CASSEYLSNQPQHF
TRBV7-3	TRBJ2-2	CASSLTQGTGELFF
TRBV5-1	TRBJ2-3	CASRRTSGFTDTQYF
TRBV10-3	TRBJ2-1	CAISESVQPSSYNEQFF
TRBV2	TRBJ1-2	CASSEGMGDGYTF
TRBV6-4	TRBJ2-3	CASSREWADTQYF
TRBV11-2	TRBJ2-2	CASSLVGGGTGELFF
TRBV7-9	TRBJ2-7	CASSYWTGSYEQYF
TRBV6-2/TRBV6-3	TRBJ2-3	CASSYSGTRTDTQYF
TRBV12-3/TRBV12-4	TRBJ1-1	CASRPQKNTEAFF
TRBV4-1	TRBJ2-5	CVSSQDGNSEETQYF
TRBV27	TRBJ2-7	CASSSRGQGFYEQYF
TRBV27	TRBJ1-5	CASSFHGQNNQPQHF
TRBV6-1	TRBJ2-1	CASRAGTVNNEQFF
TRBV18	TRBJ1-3	CASSPPGNTIYF
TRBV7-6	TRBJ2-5	CASTTGETQYF
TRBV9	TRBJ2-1	CASSVEWAGIPFF
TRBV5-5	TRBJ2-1	CASSPPPSDPTPEQFF
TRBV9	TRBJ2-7	CASSVVASASAQYF
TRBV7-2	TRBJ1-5	CASSLQGARGQPQHF
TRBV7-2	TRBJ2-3	CASREGLASTDTQYF
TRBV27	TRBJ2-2	CASSLTRAGLFTGELFF
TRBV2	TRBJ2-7	CASSVNSGAPSQQYF
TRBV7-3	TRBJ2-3	CASSSLALADTQCF
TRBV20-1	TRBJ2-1	CSARVVAGGPGNEQFF
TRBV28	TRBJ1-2	CASSLDDSYYGYTF
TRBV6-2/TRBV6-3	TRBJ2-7	CASSPGDERASEQYF
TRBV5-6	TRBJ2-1	CASSGTGFSYNEQFF
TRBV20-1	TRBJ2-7	CSGSRGEDEQYF
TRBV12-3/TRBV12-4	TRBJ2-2	CASSRPGRANTGELFF
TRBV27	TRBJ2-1	CASSRRGWYNEQFF
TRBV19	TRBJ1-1	CASSTQTLSEAFF
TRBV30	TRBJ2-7	CAWSVPGRTFYEQYF
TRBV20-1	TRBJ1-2	CSARDLTGKYGYTF